This T cell receptor beta chain comes out of a study of CD8 T cells in ankylosing spondylitis. Generation of TCR beta libraries employed quantitative 5'-RACE incorporating molecular barcodes. TCRdb ran MiXCR on the 5' RACE reads and lists one entry per CDR3 protein. The sample lists 300,000 to 350,000 distinct CDR3 sequences; more than 20% were seen once. Points on this clonotype: Its target is not known.

Study-wide points: Blood of patients with ankylosing spondylitis appeared to be characterized by a TCR beta motif of several highly homologous variants. Disease-associated clones were reportedly significantly overrepresented in matched ankylosing spondylitis synovial fluid.

Sample: blood, either unsorted or a sorted T cell fraction (not recorded which). The receptor was isolated from a female donor with ankylosing spondylitis or in good health (not recorded which).

The CDR3 loop is CASSHRQGPSYEQYF. The CDR3 nucleotides read TGCGCCAGCAGCCACAGACAGGGGCCTTCCTACGAGCAGTACTTC. The rearrangement joins TRBV4-3 to TRBJ2-7; 8 nucleotides agree with TRBD1. V lost 3 bases, J lost 1 base, and 5 bases stayed unmatched. CDR1 is LGHNA, CDR2 YSLEER, per germline. The CDR3 is made up of 15 amino acids.